Below, 13 T cell receptor beta chains from the same sample are listed, as sequenced in a study of regulatory dendritic cells for organ transplantation. Sorted subsets were CFSE-labeled and cultured approximately 5 days with allogeneic dendritic cells. Which antigens these TCRs recognize remains unknown. Sequencing was performed with immunoSEQ multiplex PCR; in TCRdb, only in-frame clones are kept and a portion is missing. This table holds about 12,000 clones, 89% found once. Sequenced sample: naive CD8+ T cells from blood cultured with regulatory dendritic cells. Subset noted: CD45RA+ naive T cells. The receptors were gathered from a human donor in good health.

The genes are TRBV7-9 and TRBJ1-1, with TRBD1 matching over 7 bases. Germline CDR1 and CDR2: SEHNR and FQNEAQ (reference sequence). The V gene end was trimmed by 3 bases and the J gene end by 4 bases; junction bases not matched to a gene: 5. The CDR3 contains 14 residues. The CDR3: CASSFPPGGTEAFF. DNA for the CDR3: TGTGCCAGCAGCTTTCCTCCAGGGGGCACTGAAGCTTTCTTT.

V usage is TRBV7-9 and J usage is TRBJ2-2; 12 bases match TRBD2. The CDR3 is 16 residues long. V was pared by 5 bases and J by 7 bases, with 8 bases of the junction left unmatched. CDR1 SEHNR and CDR2 FQNEAQ come from the germline V gene (reference sequence). The CDR3 DNA reads as TGTGCCAGCAGCCCTCGGACTAGCGGGGCCGGCGGGGAGCTGTTTTTT. Residues: CASSPRTSGAGGELFF. The entire variable domain, with the rest obtained from reference TRBV7-9 and TRBJ2-2, is as follows: DTGVSQNPRHKITKRGQNVTFRCDPISEHNRLYWYRQTLGQGPEFLTYFQNEAQLEKSRLLSDRFSAERPKGSFSTLEIQRTEQGDSAMYLCASSPRTSGAGGELFFGEGSRLTVL.

This chain connects TRBV5-8 to TRBJ1-5; a weak D match, TRBD1 (6 bases). V lost 4 bases and J lost 0, with 14 bases in between. This CDR3 has 16 residues. Germline V gene lookup returns CDR1 SGHTS and CDR2 YDEGEE. The CDR3 region has the DNA TGTGCCAGCAGCGCTAAATGGACAGCTAGCAATCAGCCCCAGCATTTT. Translated, it gives CASSAKWTASNQPQHF.

V gene TRBV25-1 combines with J gene TRBJ2-5; D is unresolved. This CDR3 has 14 residues. The germline V and J ends were trimmed by 3 bases and 1 base, with 9 bases remaining between them. CDR1 and CDR2 (germline): MGHDK, SYGVNS. Here the CDR3 DNA reads TGTGCCAGCAGTGACCTAGTACGCCAAGAGACCCAGTACTTC. It is translated as CASSDLVRQETQYF.

This clone was detected only once. The chain carries TRBV27 and TRBJ1-1; D remains ambiguous. This CDR3 has 14 amino acids. Germline CDR1 reads MNHEY; CDR2 reads SMNVEV (reference sequence). V gave up 4 bases and J gave up 0 bases, with 9 bases separating them. CDR3 in DNA: TGTGCCAGCAGTTCGCCCACCGTGAACACTGAAGCTTTCTTT. Residues: CASSSPTVNTEAFF.

The chain carries TRBV11-2 and TRBJ1-6; D gene unclear. The germline V and J ends were trimmed by 6 bases and 0 bases, with 15 bases remaining between them. The CDR3 has 17 amino acids. Germline assignment: CDR1 SGHAT and CDR2 FQNNGV. In DNA form, the CDR3 reads TGTGCCAGCAGGAGCTCGGCGGCCAGCTCCTATAATTCACCCCTCCACTTT. Translated, it gives CASRSSAASSYNSPLHF.

The chain is built from TRBV2 and TRBJ2-1; 16 nucleotides match TRBD2. V dropped 6 bases and J dropped 3; count of bases not matched to a gene: 2. The CDR3 consists of 16 residues. Germline V gene data show CDR1 as SNHLY and CDR2 as FYNNEI. CDR3 sequence (DNA): TGTGCCAGCAGGGGACTAGCGGGAGGGCTCTACAATGAGCAGTTCTTC. As protein: CASRGLAGGLYNEQFF.

V usage is TRBV28 and J usage is TRBJ1-4; no clear D gene. V lost 6 bases and J 6 bases, leaving 11 bases between the germline ends. Germline V gives CDR1 MDHEN, CDR2 SYDVKM. This CDR3 is 13 amino acids long. The CDR3 coding sequence is TGTGCCAGCAGGCGCCTCGGATATGAAAAACTGTTTTTT. The encoded protein is CASRRLGYEKLFF.

The chain uses TRBV5-4 and TRBJ1-2; 7 bases fit TRBD1. CDR1 is SGHNT, CDR2 YYREEE, per germline (reference sequence). V lost 4 bases and J lost 2; bases outside the gene matches: 8. This CDR3 is 15 amino acids long. The CDR3 loop reads CASSAHRGPNYGYTF. The CDR3 DNA sequence: TGTGCCAGCAGCGCTCACAGGGGCCCGAACTATGGCTACACCTTC. The full variable domain, its missing parts supplied by reference TRBV5-4 and TRBJ1-2, is ETGVTQSPTHLIKTRGQQVTLRCSSQSGHNTVSWYQQALGQGPQFIFQYYREEENGRGNFPPRFSGLQFPNYSSELNVNALELDDSALYLCASSAHRGPNYGYTFGSGTRLTVV.

The chain couples TRBV12-1 to TRBJ2-7. TRBV12-1 is a pseudogene segment. The CDR3 runs to 14 residues. The CDR3 nucleotides are TGTGCCAGCAACCCTCGGGACGGCTCCTACGAGCAGTACTTC. Amino acid sequence: CASNPRDGSYEQYF.

The chain combines TRBV5-1 with TRBJ1-2, with a possible D match to TRBD1 (5 bases). The germline gives CDR1 SGHRS, CDR2 YFSETQ. V was trimmed by 4 bases and J by 4 bases, leaving 14 bases between them. This CDR3 region has 14 residues. CDR3 residues: CASSNLTVSYGYTF. In DNA form, the CDR3 reads TGCGCCAGCAGCAACCTGACAGTAAGCTATGGCTACACCTTC.

The chain has TRBV10-3 and TRBJ1-1; D unclear. The CDR3 length is 13 residues. Germline CDR1 and CDR2: ENHRY and SYGVKD. Trimming left V 0 bases short and J 7 bases short, with 9 bases between. The CDR3 region has the DNA TGTGCCATCAGTGAGTCGAGGGCACTTGAAGCTTTCTTT. It codes for CAISESRALEAFF.

This chain joins TRBV7-8 and TRBJ1-2; 8 positions agree with TRBD1. The CDR3 contains 14 residues. With V trimmed by 7 bases and J by 4 bases, 8 bases remained unmatched. CDR1 and CDR2 (germline): SGHVS, FQNEAQ. CDR3 protein: CASTLGQGAYGYTF. CDR3 nucleotides: TGTGCCAGCACCCTGGGGCAGGGGGCCTATGGCTACACCTTC.